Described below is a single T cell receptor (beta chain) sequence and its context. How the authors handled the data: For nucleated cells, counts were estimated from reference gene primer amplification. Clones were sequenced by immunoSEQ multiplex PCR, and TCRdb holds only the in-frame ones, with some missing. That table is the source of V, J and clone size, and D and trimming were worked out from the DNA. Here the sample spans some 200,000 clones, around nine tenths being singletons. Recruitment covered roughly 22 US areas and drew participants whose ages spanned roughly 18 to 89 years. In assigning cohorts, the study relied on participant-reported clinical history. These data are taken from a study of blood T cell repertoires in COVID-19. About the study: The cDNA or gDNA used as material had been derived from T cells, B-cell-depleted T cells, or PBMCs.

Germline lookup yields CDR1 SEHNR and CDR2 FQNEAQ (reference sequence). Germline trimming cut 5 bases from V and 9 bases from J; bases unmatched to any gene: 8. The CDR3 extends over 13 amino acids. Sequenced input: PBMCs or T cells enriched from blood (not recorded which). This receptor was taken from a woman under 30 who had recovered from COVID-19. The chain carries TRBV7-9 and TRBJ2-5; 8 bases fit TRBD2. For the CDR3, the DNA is TGTGCCAGCAGCCCACAGCGGGAGCGGTCCCAGTACTTC. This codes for CASSPQRERSQYF.